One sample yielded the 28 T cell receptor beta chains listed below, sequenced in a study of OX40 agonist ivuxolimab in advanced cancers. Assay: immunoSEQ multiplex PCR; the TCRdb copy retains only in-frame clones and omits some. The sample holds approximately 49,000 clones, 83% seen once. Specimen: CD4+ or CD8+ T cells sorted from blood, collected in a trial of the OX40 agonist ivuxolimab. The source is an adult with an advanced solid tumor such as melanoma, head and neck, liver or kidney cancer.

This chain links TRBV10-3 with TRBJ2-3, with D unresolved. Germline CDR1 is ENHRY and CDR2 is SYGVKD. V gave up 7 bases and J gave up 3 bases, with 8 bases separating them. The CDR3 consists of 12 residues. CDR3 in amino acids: CAIKNETDTQYF. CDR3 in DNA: TGTGCCATCAAGAATGAAACAGATACGCAGTATTTT.

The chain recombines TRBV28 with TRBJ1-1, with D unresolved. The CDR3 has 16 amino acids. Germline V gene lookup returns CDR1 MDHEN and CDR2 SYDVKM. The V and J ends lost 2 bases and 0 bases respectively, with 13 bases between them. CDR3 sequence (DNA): TGTGCCAGCAGTTTAATCTCTTGGGTTATGAACACTGAAGCTTTCTTT. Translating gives CASSLISWVMNTEAFF.

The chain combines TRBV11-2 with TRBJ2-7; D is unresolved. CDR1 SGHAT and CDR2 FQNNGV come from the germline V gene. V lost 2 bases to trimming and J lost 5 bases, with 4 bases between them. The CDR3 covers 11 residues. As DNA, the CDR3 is TGTGCCAGCAGCTTACATGACGAGCAGTACTTC. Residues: CASSLHDEQYF.

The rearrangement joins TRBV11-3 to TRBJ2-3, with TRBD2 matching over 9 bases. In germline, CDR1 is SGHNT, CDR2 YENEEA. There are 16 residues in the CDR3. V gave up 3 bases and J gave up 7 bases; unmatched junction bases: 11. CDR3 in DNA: TGTGCCAGCAGCTTCAAAGCGGGGGGAGGGCGGAATACGCAGTATTTT. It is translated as CASSFKAGGGRNTQYF.

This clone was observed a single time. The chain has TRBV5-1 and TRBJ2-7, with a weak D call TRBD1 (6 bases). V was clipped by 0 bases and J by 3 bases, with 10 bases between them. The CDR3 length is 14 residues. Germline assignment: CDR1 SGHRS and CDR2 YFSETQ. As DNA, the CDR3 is TGCGCCAGCAGCTTGGCTGGGGGCCACTACGAGCAGTACTTC. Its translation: CASSLAGGHYEQYF.

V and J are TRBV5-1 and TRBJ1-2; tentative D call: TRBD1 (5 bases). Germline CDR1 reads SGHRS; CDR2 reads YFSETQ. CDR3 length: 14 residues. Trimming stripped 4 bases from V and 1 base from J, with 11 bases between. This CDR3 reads CASSPGRSNYGYTF. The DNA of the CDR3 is TGCGCCAGCAGCCCGGGACGAAGTAACTATGGCTACACCTTC.

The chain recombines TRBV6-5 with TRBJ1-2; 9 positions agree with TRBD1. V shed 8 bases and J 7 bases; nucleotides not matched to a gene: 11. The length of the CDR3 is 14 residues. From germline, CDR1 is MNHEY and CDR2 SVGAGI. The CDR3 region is CASAGTGRRGGYTF. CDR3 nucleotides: TGTGCCAGCGCCGGGACAGGGCGTAGGGGTGGCTACACCTTC.

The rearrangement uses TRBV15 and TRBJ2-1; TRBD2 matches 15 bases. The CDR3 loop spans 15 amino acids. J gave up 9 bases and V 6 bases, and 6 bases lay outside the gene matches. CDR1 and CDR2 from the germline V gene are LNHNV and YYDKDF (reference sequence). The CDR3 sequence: CATRPGLAGGREQFF. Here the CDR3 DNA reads TGTGCCACCAGGCCGGGACTAGCGGGGGGTCGTGAGCAGTTCTTC.

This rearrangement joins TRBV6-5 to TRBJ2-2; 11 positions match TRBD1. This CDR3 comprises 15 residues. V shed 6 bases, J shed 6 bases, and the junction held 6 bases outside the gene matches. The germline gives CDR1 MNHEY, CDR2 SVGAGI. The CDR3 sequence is CASRGTGGVSGELFF. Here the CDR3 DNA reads TGTGCCAGCAGGGGGACAGGGGGTGTATCCGGGGAGCTGTTTTTT.

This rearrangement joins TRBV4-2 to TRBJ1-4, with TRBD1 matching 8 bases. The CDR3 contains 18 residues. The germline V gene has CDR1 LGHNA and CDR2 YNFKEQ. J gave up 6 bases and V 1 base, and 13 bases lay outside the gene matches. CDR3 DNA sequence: TGTGCCAGCAGCCAAGCCTTCCCAAGGACAGGGTTATATGAAAAACTGTTTTTT. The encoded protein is CASSQAFPRTGLYEKLFF.

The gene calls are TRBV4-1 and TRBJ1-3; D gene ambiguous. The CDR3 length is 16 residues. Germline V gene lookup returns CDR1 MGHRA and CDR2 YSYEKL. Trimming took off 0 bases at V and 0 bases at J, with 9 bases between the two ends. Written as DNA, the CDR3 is TGCGCCAGCAGCCAAGATTCGGGCAACTCTGGAAACACCATATATTTT. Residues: CASSQDSGNSGNTIYF.

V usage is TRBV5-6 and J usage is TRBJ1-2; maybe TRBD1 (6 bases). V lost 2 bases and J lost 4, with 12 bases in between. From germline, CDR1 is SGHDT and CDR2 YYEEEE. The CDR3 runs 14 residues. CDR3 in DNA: TGTGCCAGCAGCTTTGGACAGAGAAGCTATGGCTACACCTTC. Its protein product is CASSFGQRSYGYTF.

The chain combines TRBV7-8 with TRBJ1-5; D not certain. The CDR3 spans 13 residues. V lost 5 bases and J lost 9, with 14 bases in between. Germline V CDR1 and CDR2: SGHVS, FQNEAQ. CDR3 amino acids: CASSASVEGPQHF. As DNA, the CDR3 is TGTGCCAGCAGCGCTTCGGTCGAAGGGCCCCAGCATTTT.

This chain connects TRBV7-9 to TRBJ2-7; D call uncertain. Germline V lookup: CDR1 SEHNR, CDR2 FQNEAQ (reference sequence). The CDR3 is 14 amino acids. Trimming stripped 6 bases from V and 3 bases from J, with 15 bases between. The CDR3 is CASSPNGQDYEQYF. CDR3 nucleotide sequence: TGTGCCAGCAGTCCCAACGGCCAGGACTACGAGCAGTACTTC.

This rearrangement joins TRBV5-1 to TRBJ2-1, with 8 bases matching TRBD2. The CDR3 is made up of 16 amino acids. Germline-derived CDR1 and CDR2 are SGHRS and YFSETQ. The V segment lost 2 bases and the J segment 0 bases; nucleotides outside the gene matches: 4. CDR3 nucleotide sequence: TGCGCCAGCAGCTTTAGCGGGGTTAGCTCCTACAATGAGCAGTTCTTC. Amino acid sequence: CASSFSGVSSYNEQFF.

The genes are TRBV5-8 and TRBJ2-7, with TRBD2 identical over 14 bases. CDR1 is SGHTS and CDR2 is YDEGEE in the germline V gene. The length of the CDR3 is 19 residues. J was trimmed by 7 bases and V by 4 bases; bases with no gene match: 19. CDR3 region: CASSQSKRLAGGPVEEQYF. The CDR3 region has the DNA TGTGCCAGCAGCCAGAGTAAACGACTAGCGGGGGGGCCAGTGGAAGAGCAGTACTTC.

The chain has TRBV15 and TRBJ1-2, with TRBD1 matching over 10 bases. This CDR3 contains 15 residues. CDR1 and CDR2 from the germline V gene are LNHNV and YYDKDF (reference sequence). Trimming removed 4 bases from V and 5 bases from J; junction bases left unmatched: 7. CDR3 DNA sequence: TGTGCCACCAGCAACCGGGACAGGGGAACTTATGGCTACACCTTC. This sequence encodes CATSNRDRGTYGYTF.

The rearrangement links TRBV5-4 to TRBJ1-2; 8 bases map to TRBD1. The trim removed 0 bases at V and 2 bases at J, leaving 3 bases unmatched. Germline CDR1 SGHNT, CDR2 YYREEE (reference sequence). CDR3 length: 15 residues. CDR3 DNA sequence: TGTGCCAGCAGCTTGGGGACAGGGTCGAACTATGGCTACACCTTC. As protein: CASSLGTGSNYGYTF.

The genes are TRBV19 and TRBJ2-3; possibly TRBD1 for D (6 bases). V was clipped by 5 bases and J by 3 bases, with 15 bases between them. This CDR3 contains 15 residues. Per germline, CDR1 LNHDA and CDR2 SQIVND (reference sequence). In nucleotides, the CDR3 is TGTGCCAGTAGTGACCAGGGGCGCGAAACAGATACGCAGTATTTT. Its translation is CASSDQGRETDTQYF. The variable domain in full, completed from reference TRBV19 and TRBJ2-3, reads DGGITQSPKYLFRKEGQNVTLSCEQNLNHDAMYWYRQDPGQGLRLIYYSQIVNDFQKGDIAEGYSVSREKKESFPLTVTSAQKNPTAFYLCASSDQGRETDTQYFGPGTRLTVL.

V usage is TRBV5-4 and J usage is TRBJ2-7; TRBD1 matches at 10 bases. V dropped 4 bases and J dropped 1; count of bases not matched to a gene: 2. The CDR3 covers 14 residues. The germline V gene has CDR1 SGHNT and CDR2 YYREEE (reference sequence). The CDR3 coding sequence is TGTGCCAGCAGCGGGGACAGGGGATCCTACGAGCAGTACTTC. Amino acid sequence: CASSGDRGSYEQYF.

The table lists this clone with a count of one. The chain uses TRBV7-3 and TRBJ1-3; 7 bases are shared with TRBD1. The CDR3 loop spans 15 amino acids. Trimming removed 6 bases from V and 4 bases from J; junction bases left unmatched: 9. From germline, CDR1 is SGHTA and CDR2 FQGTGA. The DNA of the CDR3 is TGTGCCAGCAGTATCACCAGGGGGTCCGGAAACACCATATATTTT. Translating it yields CASSITRGSGNTIYF. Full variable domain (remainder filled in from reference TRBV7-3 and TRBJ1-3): GAGVSQTPSNKVTEKGKYVELRCDPISGHTALYWYRQSLGQGPEFLIYFQGTGAADDSGLPNDRFFAVRPEGSVSTLKIQRTERGDSAVYLCASSITRGSGNTIYFGEGSWLTVV.

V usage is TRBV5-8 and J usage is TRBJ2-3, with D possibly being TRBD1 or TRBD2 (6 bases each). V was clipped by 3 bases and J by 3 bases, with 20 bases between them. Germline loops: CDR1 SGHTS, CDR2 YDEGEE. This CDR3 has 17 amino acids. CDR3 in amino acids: CASSYGRGGRYTDTQYF. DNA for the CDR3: TGTGCCAGCAGCTACGGGCGTGGGGGGCGGTATACAGATACGCAGTATTTT.

CDR3 loop: CASSLAFGRRNSPLHF. The CDR3 region has the DNA TGTGCCAGCAGCTTAGCTTTCGGCCGGAGGAATTCACCCCTCCACTTT. The gene calls are TRBV7-2 and TRBJ1-6; D not certain. Germline CDR1 and CDR2: SGHTA and FQGNSA. The CDR3 runs to 16 residues. Trimming took 0 bases from V and 7 from J, leaving 13 bases between them. The full variable domain, its missing parts supplied by reference TRBV7-2 and TRBJ1-6, is GAGVSQSPSNKVTEKGKDVELRCDPISGHTALYWYRQSLGQGLEFLIYFQGNSAPDKSGLPSDRFSAERTGGSVSTLTIQRTQQEDSAVYLCASSLAFGRRNSPLHFGNGTRLTVT.

CDR3 nucleotides: TGTGCCAGCAGCTTAGTCGGTGAGGGCTACACCTTC. Translation: CASSLVGEGYTF. V usage is TRBV7-2 and J usage is TRBJ1-2; no definite D call. The CDR3 contains 12 residues. With 1 base removed from V and 8 bases from J, the gap between germline ends came to 8 bases. Germline CDR1 SGHTA, CDR2 FQGNSA.

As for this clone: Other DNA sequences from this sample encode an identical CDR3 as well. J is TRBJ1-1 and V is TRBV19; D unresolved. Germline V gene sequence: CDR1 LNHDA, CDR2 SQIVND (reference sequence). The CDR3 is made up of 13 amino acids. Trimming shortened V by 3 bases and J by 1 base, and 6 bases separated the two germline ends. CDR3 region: CASSIEGNTEAFF. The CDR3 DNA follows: TGTGCCAGTAGTATTGAAGGGAACACTGAAGCTTTCTTT. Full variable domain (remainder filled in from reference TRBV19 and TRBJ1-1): DGGITQSPKYLFRKEGQNVTLSCEQNLNHDAMYWYRQDPGQGLRLIYYSQIVNDFQKGDIAEGYSVSREKKESFPLTVTSAQKNPTAFYLCASSIEGNTEAFFGQGTRLTVV.

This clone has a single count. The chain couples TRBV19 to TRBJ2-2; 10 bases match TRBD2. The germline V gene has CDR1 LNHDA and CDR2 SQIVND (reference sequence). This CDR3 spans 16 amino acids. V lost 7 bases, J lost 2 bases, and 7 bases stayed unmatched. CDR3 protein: CASKASGGPNTGELFF. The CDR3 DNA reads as TGTGCCAGTAAGGCTAGCGGGGGCCCAAACACCGGGGAGCTGTTTTTT.

The chain's CDR3 is CASSRPGQGDEKLFF. The CDR3 DNA is TGTGCCAGTAGCCGACCCGGACAGGGGGATGAAAAACTGTTTTTT. V and J are TRBV19 and TRBJ1-4, with 10 bases fitting TRBD1. Trimming removed 6 bases from V and 6 bases from J; junction bases left unmatched: 7. Per the germline V gene, CDR1 is LNHDA and CDR2 is SQIVND (reference sequence). CDR3 length equals 15 residues.

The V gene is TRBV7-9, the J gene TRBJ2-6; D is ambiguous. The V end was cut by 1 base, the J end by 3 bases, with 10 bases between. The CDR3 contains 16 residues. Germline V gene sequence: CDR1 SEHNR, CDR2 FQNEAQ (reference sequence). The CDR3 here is CASSLDGVGGANVLTF. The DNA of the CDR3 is TGTGCCAGCAGCTTAGATGGGGTCGGTGGGGCCAACGTCCTGACTTTC.